This T cell receptor (beta chain) was sequenced in a study of cytomegalovirus exposure and HLA in healthy donors. Regarding the study as a whole: CMV antigen specificity of a few CMV-associated chains was confirmed in vitro. Presence/absence analyses took donor sequencing depth as roughly uniform.

This clone was seen once. Its target is not known. With 7 bases removed from V and 8 bases from J, the gap between germline ends came to 19 bases. The germline V gene has CDR1 SGHAT and CDR2 FQNNGV. The CDR3 has 14 amino acids. Participants comprised healthy donors of bone marrow. Nominally healthy donors were sampled, though unrecorded immune exposures were likely. With 60 Vbeta and 13 Jbeta primers, the PCR was carried out. Sequenced by immunoSEQ multiplex PCR; TCRdb stores in-frame clones only, minus some. The sample carries fewer than 200,000 clones, roughly four fifths recorded once. Source material: PBMCs. The source is a man aged 45-65 years in good health and CMV-seronegative. The gene calls are TRBV11-2 and TRBJ2-3, with a possible D match to TRBD1 (5 bases). The CDR3 coding sequence is TGTGCCAGCACCCCCAGGGCTGATACCCCTACGCAGTATTTT. It encodes CASTPRADTPTQYF.